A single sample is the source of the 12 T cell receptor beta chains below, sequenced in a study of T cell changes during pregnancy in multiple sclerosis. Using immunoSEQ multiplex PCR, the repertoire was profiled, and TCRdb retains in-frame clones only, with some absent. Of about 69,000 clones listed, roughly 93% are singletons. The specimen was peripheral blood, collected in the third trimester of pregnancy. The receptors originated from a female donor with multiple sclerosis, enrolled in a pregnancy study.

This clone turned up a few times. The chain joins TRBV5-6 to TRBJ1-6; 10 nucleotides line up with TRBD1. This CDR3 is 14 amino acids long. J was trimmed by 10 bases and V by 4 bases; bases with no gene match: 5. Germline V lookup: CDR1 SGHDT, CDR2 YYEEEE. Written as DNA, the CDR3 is TGTGCCAGCAGCCTCTGGACAGGGGGGTCACCCCTCCACTTT. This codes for CASSLWTGGSPLHF.

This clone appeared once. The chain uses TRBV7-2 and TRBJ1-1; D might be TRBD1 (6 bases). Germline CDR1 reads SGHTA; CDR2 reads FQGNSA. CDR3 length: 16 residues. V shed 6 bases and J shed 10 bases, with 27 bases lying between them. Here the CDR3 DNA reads TGTGCCAGCAGTCGGGGGGGGGCCGGGGTTTTGACCGGAGCTTTCTTT. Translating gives CASSRGGAGVLTGAFF.

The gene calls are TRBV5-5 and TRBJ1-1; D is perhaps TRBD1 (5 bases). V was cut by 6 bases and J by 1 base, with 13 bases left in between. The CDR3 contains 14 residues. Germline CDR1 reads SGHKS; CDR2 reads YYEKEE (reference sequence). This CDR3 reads CASTAGGGNTEAFF. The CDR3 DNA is TGTGCCAGCACCGCCGGGGGAGGGAACACTGAAGCTTTCTTT.

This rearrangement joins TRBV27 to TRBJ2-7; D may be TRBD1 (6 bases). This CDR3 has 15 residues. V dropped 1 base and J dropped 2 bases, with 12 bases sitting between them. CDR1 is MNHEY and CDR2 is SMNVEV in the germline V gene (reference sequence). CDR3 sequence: CASSLLGRGTYEQYF. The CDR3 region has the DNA TGTGCCAGCAGTTTATTGGGCAGGGGTACCTACGAGCAGTACTTC.

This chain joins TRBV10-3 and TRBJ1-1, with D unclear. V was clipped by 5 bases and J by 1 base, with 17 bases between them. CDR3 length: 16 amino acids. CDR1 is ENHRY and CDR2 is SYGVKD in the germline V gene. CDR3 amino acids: CAISQTEGFWNTEAFF. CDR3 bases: TGTGCCATCAGTCAGACCGAGGGTTTTTGGAACACTGAAGCTTTCTTT.

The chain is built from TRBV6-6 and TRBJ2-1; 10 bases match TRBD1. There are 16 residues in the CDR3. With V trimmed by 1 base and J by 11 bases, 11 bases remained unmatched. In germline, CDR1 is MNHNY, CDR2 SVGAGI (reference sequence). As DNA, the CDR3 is TGTGCCAGCAGTTACTTGGGGACAGGGGCTCCCCTAAAGCAGTTCTTC. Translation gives CASSYLGTGAPLKQFF.

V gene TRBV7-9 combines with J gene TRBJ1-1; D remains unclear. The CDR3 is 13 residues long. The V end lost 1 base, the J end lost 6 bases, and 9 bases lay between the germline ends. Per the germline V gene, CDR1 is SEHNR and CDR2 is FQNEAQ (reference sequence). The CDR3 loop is CASSLEEVPEAFF. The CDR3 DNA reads TGTGCCAGCAGCTTAGAGGAGGTCCCTGAAGCTTTCTTT.

CDR3 sequence (DNA): TGTGCCATCAGCCCCCAGACAGTCGGCGCTAATTCACCCCTCCACTTT. Amino acid sequence: CAISPQTVGANSPLHF. The rearrangement joins TRBV10-3 to TRBJ1-6, with TRBD1 as a possible D gene (5 bases). Trimming took 6 bases from V and 6 from J, leaving 18 bases between them. The CDR3 is 16 amino acids. Germline loops: CDR1 ENHRY, CDR2 SYGVKD.

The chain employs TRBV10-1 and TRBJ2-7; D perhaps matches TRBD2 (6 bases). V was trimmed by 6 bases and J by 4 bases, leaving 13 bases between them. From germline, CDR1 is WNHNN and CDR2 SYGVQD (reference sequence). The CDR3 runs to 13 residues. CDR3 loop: CASSSGLEYEQYF. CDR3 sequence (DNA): TGCGCCAGCAGCTCGGGACTCGAGTACGAGCAGTACTTC.

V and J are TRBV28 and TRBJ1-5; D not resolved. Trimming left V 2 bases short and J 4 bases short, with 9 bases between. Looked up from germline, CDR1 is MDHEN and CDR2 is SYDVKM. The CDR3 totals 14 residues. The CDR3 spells CASSLPRQNQPQHF. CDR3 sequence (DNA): TGTGCCAGCAGTTTACCCAGACAAAATCAGCCCCAGCATTTT.

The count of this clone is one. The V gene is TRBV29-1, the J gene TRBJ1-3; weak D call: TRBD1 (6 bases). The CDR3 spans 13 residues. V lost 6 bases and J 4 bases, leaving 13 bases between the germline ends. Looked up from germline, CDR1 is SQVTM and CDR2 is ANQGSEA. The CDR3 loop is CSVSDRLGNTIYF. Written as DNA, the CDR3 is TGCAGCGTATCAGACAGGCTCGGAAACACCATATATTTT.

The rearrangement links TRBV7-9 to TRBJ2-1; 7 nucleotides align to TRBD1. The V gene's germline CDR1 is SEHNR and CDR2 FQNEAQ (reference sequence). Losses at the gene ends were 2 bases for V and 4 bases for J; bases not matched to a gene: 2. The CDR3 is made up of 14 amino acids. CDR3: CASSLTGEYNEQFF. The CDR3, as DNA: TGTGCCAGCAGCTTAACAGGGGAATACAATGAGCAGTTCTTC.